The clone carrying this TCR beta chain came up many times. Its antigen remains unidentified. The data derive from a study of T cell repertoires in cytomegalovirus infection. At the level of the study: Indicated by public TCR beta signatures were CMV infection and matching HLA type.

Study-wide results and limits: The response measured ex vivo was dominated by TCR beta clonotypes (HLA-C-restricted and CMV-specific). Individuals carrying CMV plus the relevant HLA were identified by cumulative frequency of public TCR beta families.

TCRdb reprocessed the reads with MiXCR, giving one entry per CDR3 protein. The sample carries 200,000 to 300,000 distinct CDR3 sequences, 9.1% recorded once. Germline loops: CDR1 SGHTA, CDR2 FQGNSA. The CDR3 contains 14 residues. The J segment lost 3 bases and the V segment lost 6 bases, leaving 8 bases of the junction unmatched. The sequence came from a human donor in good health (CMV status not recorded). Some clones in this sample may be carry-over from other donors' samples. This chain joins TRBV7-2 and TRBJ2-7; 7 positions agree with TRBD2. The sample consisted of PBMCs. In DNA form, the CDR3 reads TGTGCCAGCAGACGTGATTTAGCGGGCTACGAGCAGTACTTC. Residues: CASRRDLAGYEQYF.